The clone carrying this TCR beta chain was seen a few times. Germline V gives CDR1 MNHNS, CDR2 SASEGT. CDR3 length: 15 residues. V shed 6 bases and J 5 bases; nucleotides not matched to a gene: 11. One entry per CDR3 protein results from TCRdb running MiXCR on the RT-PCR reads. The sample shows about 780,000 distinct CDR3 sequences, about 18% of them seen only once. These data are taken from a study of response to subunit inactivated influenza vaccine. This receptor was identified in a man in his fifties or sixties who received an inactivated influenza vaccine. The input for sequencing was PBMCs from blood, taken less than 6 days after vaccination. The rearrangement links TRBV6-1 to TRBJ1-1, with TRBD1 identical over 8 bases. The CDR3 loop is CASSLVRTGRTEAFF. In DNA, the CDR3 is TGTGCCAGCAGCCTGGTGCGGACAGGGCGGACTGAAGCTTTCTTT.